These 27 T cell receptor beta chains came from one sample sequenced in a study of shared clonotypes between healthy human individuals. TCRdb's table, derived via immunoSEQ multiplex PCR, lists solely in-frame clones and lacks some. The sample lists 2,500,000 or so clones; 93% were seen once. The sequenced material came from naive CD4+ T cells from PBMCs. This sample's subset: CD45RA+ positively selected. These receptor sequences come from a man in his late teens or twenties in good health. Some clones in this sample may be carry-over from other donors' samples.

This rearrangement joins TRBV28 to TRBJ1-5, with D possibly TRBD1 on 5 matching bases. CDR1 is MDHEN, CDR2 SYDVKM, per germline. The V and J ends lost 11 bases and 5 bases respectively, with 16 bases between them. The CDR3 runs to 13 residues. Here the CDR3 reads CAGDSDTYQPQHF. In DNA form, the CDR3 reads TGTGCCGGCGACTCGGACACCTATCAGCCCCAGCATTTT.

The rearrangement links TRBV30 to TRBJ1-5; weak D call: TRBD1 (6 bases). This CDR3 is built from 15 residues. V gave up 0 bases and J gave up 7 bases, with 16 bases separating them. Germline V gene lookup returns CDR1 GTSNPN and CDR2 SVGIG (reference sequence). This CDR3 is CAWSVQGGGRQPQHF. The DNA of the CDR3 is TGTGCCTGGAGTGTACAAGGGGGGGGGAGACAGCCCCAGCATTTT.

The J gene is TRBJ2-1, the V gene TRBV7-8, with 8 bases that match TRBD2. Unmatched junction bases numbered 5, after V lost 5 bases and J lost 2 bases. The germline CDR1 and CDR2 sequences are SGHVS and FQNEAQ. This CDR3 contains 15 residues. Here the CDR3 reads CASSQSGRAYNEQFF. The DNA of the CDR3 is TGTGCCAGCAGCCAGAGCGGGAGAGCCTACAATGAGCAGTTCTTC.

The rearrangement links TRBV6-5 to TRBJ1-2, with D tentatively TRBD1 (6 bases). V lost 6 bases, J lost 4 bases, and 18 bases lay in between. The CDR3 extends over 15 amino acids. The V gene's germline CDR1 is MNHEY and CDR2 SVGAGI. In DNA form, the CDR3 reads TGTGCCAGCAGCTATTTTACCGGGACAATCTATGGCTACACCTTC. Translating it yields CASSYFTGTIYGYTF.

The chain carries TRBV7-3 and TRBJ2-1; 8 bases match TRBD1. The CDR3 totals 15 residues. CDR1 is SGHTA and CDR2 is FQGTGA in the germline V gene. With 4 bases clipped from V and 0 bases from J, the junction kept 2 bases outside the gene matches. This chain's CDR3 is CASSYDRGSYNEQFF. CDR3 bases: TGTGCCAGCAGCTACGACAGGGGCTCCTACAATGAGCAGTTCTTC.

The rearrangement uses TRBV18 and TRBJ2-7; 13 nucleotides match TRBD2. V lost 5 bases and J lost 5; bases outside the gene matches: 3. CDR1 KGHSH and CDR2 LQKENI come from the germline V gene. This CDR3 contains 14 residues. The chain's CDR3 is CASSSGLAGNEQYF. The CDR3 nucleotides are TGTGCCAGCTCATCGGGACTAGCGGGAAACGAGCAGTACTTC.

A remark on this clone: Additional DNA sequences in this sample encode the identical CDR3. The chain carries TRBV28 and TRBJ2-7; D is perhaps TRBD2 (6 bases). The CDR3 has 13 amino acids. Germline CDR1 and CDR2: MDHEN and SYDVKM. Trimming removed 2 bases from V and 2 bases from J, with 7 bases in between. CDR3 region: CASSLGGTYEQYF. As DNA, the CDR3 is TGTGCCAGCAGTTTAGGGGGGACCTACGAGCAGTACTTC. The full variable domain, in which reference TRBV28 and TRBJ2-7 provide the parts outside the CDR3, is DVKVTQSSRYLVKRTGEKVFLECVQDMDHENMFWYRQDPGLGLRLIYFSYDVKMKEKGDIPEGYSVSREKKERFSLILESASTNQTSMYLCASSLGGTYEQYFGPGTRLTVT.

The chain couples TRBV6-1 to TRBJ2-7; 8 positions match TRBD2. The germline CDR1 and CDR2 sequences are MNHNS and SASEGT. CDR3 length: 14 amino acids. V lost 4 bases to trimming and J lost 4 bases; unmatched junction nucleotides: 6. The CDR3 sequence: CASSAGGARYEQYF. CDR3 DNA sequence: TGTGCCAGCAGTGCCGGGGGGGCACGGTACGAGCAGTACTTC.

This chain links TRBV9 with TRBJ1-4; TRBD1 might be the D (5 bases). The CDR3 runs 15 residues. Trimming pared 4 bases from V and 6 bases from J, leaving 16 bases between. The V gene's germline CDR1 is SGDLS and CDR2 YYNGEE. The CDR3 region has the DNA TGTGCCAGCAGCCCAGGGAGATGGGCCGATGAAAAACTGTTTTTT. Translating it yields CASSPGRWADEKLFF.

The V call is TRBV15, the J call TRBJ2-7; no definite D call. The CDR3 loop spans 21 amino acids. Germline V gene lookup returns CDR1 LNHNV and CDR2 YYDKDF (reference sequence). The germline V and J ends were trimmed by 5 bases and 0 bases, with 32 bases remaining between them. This CDR3 is CATSLTPTRGFRWTDSYEQYF. The DNA of the CDR3 is TGTGCCACCAGCTTAACCCCGACCAGAGGATTTCGGTGGACCGACTCCTACGAGCAGTACTTC.

The V and J genes are TRBV5-1 and TRBJ1-4, with 7 nucleotides matching TRBD1. V lost 4 bases to trimming and J lost 2 bases; unmatched junction nucleotides: 5. The CDR3 totals 15 residues. Germline V gene data show CDR1 as SGHRS and CDR2 as YFSETQ. The CDR3 sequence is CASSDAQGTNEKLFF. Written as DNA, the CDR3 is TGCGCCAGCAGCGATGCACAGGGGACTAATGAAAAACTGTTTTTT. The whole variable domain, filled in from reference TRBV5-1 and TRBJ1-4, reads KAGVTQTPRYLIKTRGQQVTLSCSPISGHRSVSWYQQTPGQGLQFLFEYFSETQRNKGNFPGRFSGRQFSNSRSEMNVSTLELGDSALYLCASSDAQGTNEKLFFGSGTQLSVL.

The CDR3 reads CASSRDRGREGDEKLFF. DNA for the CDR3: TGTGCCAGTTCCCGGGACAGGGGAAGAGAAGGTGATGAAAAACTGTTTTTT. The rearrangement joins TRBV10-3 to TRBJ1-4; 10 positions agree with TRBD1. With V trimmed by 10 bases and J by 6 bases, 17 bases remained unmatched. CDR1 ENHRY and CDR2 SYGVKD come from the germline V gene. CDR3 length equals 17 residues.

The gene calls are TRBV19 and TRBJ1-2; D is unclear. CDR1 LNHDA and CDR2 SQIVND come from the germline V gene (reference sequence). V was clipped by 3 bases and J by 6 bases, with 23 bases between them. The CDR3 loop spans 17 amino acids. CDR3: CASSISGPAQPWHGYTF. CDR3 bases: TGTGCCAGTAGTATTTCTGGTCCGGCACAACCTTGGCATGGCTACACCTTC. The variable domain in full, with the rest retrieved from reference TRBV19 and TRBJ1-2, is DGGITQSPKYLFRKEGQNVTLSCEQNLNHDAMYWYRQDPGQGLRLIYYSQIVNDFQKGDIAEGYSVSREKKESFPLTVTSAQKNPTAFYLCASSISGPAQPWHGYTFGSGTRLTVV.

The chain employs TRBV19 and TRBJ2-1, with 8 bases matching TRBD2. Germline V gene sequence: CDR1 LNHDA, CDR2 SQIVND (reference sequence). CDR3 length: 15 amino acids. The ends lost 6 bases at V and 7 bases at J; junction bases unmatched: 11. CDR3 DNA sequence: TGTGCCAGTAGCCGTGGTGCGGGAGGTTCAAATGAGCAGTTCTTC. Translation: CASSRGAGGSNEQFF.

V is TRBV30 and J is TRBJ1-1; D perhaps matches TRBD1 (5 bases). CDR3 length: 14 amino acids. Looked up from germline, CDR1 is GTSNPN and CDR2 is SVGIG (reference sequence). V lost 4 bases and J lost 1, with 13 bases in between. CDR3: CAWIDIGGNTEAFF. The DNA for the CDR3 is TGTGCCTGGATAGATATCGGGGGGAACACTGAAGCTTTCTTT.

In regard to this clone: Other DNA variants within this sample encode the same CDR3. V usage is TRBV18 and J usage is TRBJ2-7, with a weak D call TRBD2 (5 bases). The V gene's germline CDR1 is KGHSH and CDR2 LQKENI. The CDR3 totals 14 residues. The V gene lost 3 bases and the J gene lost 1 base, with 10 bases spanning the gap. The CDR3 nucleotides read TGTGCCAGCTCACCGACAACGGGATCCTACGAGCAGTACTTC. Translation: CASSPTTGSYEQYF.

A single count supports this clone. J is TRBJ1-2 and V is TRBV28; D perhaps matches TRBD1 (6 bases). V lost 3 bases and J 5 bases, leaving 19 bases between the germline ends. CDR1 is MDHEN, CDR2 SYDVKM, per germline. The CDR3 runs to 16 residues. CDR3 in DNA: TGTGCCAGCAGTTTCAATTACTTGACAGGACTTTATGGCTACACCTTC. As protein: CASSFNYLTGLYGYTF.

The V call is TRBV19, the J call TRBJ2-2; D may be TRBD2 (6 bases). From germline, CDR1 is LNHDA and CDR2 SQIVND (reference sequence). The V and J ends lost 3 bases and 4 bases respectively, with 9 bases between them. The CDR3 loop spans 14 amino acids. CDR3 sequence reads: CASSIKEGTGELFF. The CDR3, as DNA: TGTGCCAGTAGTATTAAGGAGGGCACCGGGGAGCTGTTTTTT.

The chain recombines TRBV7-2 with TRBJ2-5, with TRBD2 identical over 10 bases. The CDR3 has 17 residues. V trimming: 1 base; J trimming: 4 bases; junction bases outside the gene matches: 9. Germline lookup yields CDR1 SGHTA and CDR2 FQGNSA. The CDR3 bases are TGTGCCAGCAGCTTAGGATCTAGCGGGAGTGGGGCAGAGACCCAGTACTTC. It is translated as CASSLGSSGSGAETQYF.

This sequence joins TRBV7-2 and TRBJ2-7, with TRBD2 matching over 8 bases. Germline V gene lookup returns CDR1 SGHTA and CDR2 FQGNSA. This CDR3 has 15 amino acids. Trimming at V came to 4 bases and at J to 5 bases, leaving 10 bases not matched to a gene. The CDR3 nucleotides read TGTGCCAGCAGCTCCGGGGGGGGACTTACCGACGAGCAGTACTTC. The encoded protein is CASSSGGGLTDEQYF.

The chain joins TRBV6-5 to TRBJ2-5, with 7 bases lining up with TRBD1. The germline V gene encodes CDR1 MNHEY and CDR2 SVGAGI. V lost 5 bases and J lost 5; bases outside the gene matches: 8. CDR3 length equals 14 residues. The CDR3 region is CASSPEGGGETQYF. Written as DNA, the CDR3 is TGTGCCAGCAGTCCCGAAGGGGGCGGGGAGACCCAGTACTTC.

Of note for this clone: Other nucleotide sequences in the sample specify the same CDR3. The rearrangement joins TRBV9 to TRBJ1-1; D gene uncertain. This CDR3 region has 11 residues. Germline CDR1 is SGDLS and CDR2 is YYNGEE. Deletions cut 0 bases from V and 8 bases from J, with 5 bases between. In nucleotides, the CDR3 is TGTGCCAGCAGCGTAGTCACGGAAGCTTTCTTT. It is translated as CASSVVTEAFF.

The chain recombines TRBV5-1 with TRBJ2-5, with D uncertain. Looked up from germline, CDR1 is SGHRS and CDR2 is YFSETQ. V gave up 6 bases and J gave up 5 bases, with 17 bases separating them. This CDR3 region has 14 residues. The CDR3 loop is CASTPDTLLETQYF. CDR3 DNA sequence: TGCGCCAGCACCCCAGACACCCTGCTTGAGACCCAGTACTTC.

V is TRBV7-2 and J is TRBJ2-5; no firm D call. Trimming took off 6 bases at V and 5 bases at J, with 13 bases between the two ends. Looked up from germline, CDR1 is SGHTA and CDR2 is FQGNSA. The CDR3 spans 13 residues. The CDR3, as DNA: TGTGCCAGCAGTAGTAAATTCGACGAGACCCAGTACTTC. Its protein product is CASSSKFDETQYF.

The gene calls are TRBV5-1 and TRBJ2-1; TRBD2 matches 14 bases. CDR3 size: 16 residues. Germline CDR1 SGHRS, CDR2 YFSETQ. V shed 5 bases, J shed 10 bases, and the junction held 11 bases outside the gene matches. CDR3 residues: CASSLQPGLAGVEQFF. CDR3 nucleotides: TGCGCCAGCAGTTTACAACCGGGACTAGCGGGGGTAGAGCAGTTCTTC.

V is TRBV19 and J is TRBJ2-7, with 10 bases aligning to TRBD1. The CDR3 is 16 residues long. V shed 2 bases and J 2 bases; nucleotides not matched to a gene: 6. Germline CDR1 and CDR2: LNHDA and SQIVND (reference sequence). CDR3 region: CASSILAGTGAYEQYF. CDR3 coding DNA: TGTGCCAGTAGTATACTCGCCGGGACAGGGGCCTACGAGCAGTACTTC.

The chain is built from TRBV6-6 and TRBJ1-5; TRBD1 matches at 8 bases. Germline-derived CDR1 and CDR2 are MNHNY and SVGAGI (reference sequence). The CDR3 spans 15 residues. The V gene end was trimmed by 6 bases and the J gene end by 8 bases; junction bases not matched to a gene: 12. This CDR3 is CASRGLGQDSEPQHF. In DNA form, the CDR3 reads TGTGCCAGCAGAGGATTGGGACAGGACTCAGAGCCCCAGCATTTT.